The source of this T cell receptor beta chain is a study of CD8 T cells in ankylosing spondylitis. Study-wide results and limits: The study looked at matched synovial fluid samples from ankylosing spondylitis patients. Disease-linked clones were reported to be significantly enriched there.

This clonotype was seen repeatedly, ten times or more. Its antigen is undetermined. Researchers built TCR beta libraries using quantitative 5'-RACE with molecular barcodes. TCRdb fed the 5' RACE reads into MiXCR, producing one record per CDR3 protein. Here the sample spans approximately 220,000 distinct CDR3 sequences, roughly a tenth being singletons. The clonotype was recovered from a male donor with ankylosing spondylitis or in good health (not recorded which). Source material: blood, either unsorted or a sorted T cell fraction (not recorded which).

DNA for the CDR3: TGTGCCAGCAGCGTACTAGGATCGGCAGATACGCAGTATTTT. It yields the protein CASSVLGSADTQYF. This chain links TRBV7-2 with TRBJ2-3; possible D gene TRBD2, 5 bases. CDR1 SGHTA and CDR2 FQGNSA come from the germline V gene. The CDR3 has 14 amino acids. Trimming removed 5 bases at V and 4 bases at J, with 13 bases between.